This T cell receptor (beta chain) is drawn from a study of CD8 T cells in Susac syndrome. Study results and limitations: The study recognized that the number of individuals in its TCR sequencing and HLA analysis was relatively small.

Sequencing of TCR beta drew on CD8+ and CD4+ T cells from blood. Isolation of CD8+ and CD4+ T cells was performed negatively, whereas enrichment of TEMRA cells was done by FACS. An amount of RNA that ranged from 0.5 to 1 ug was reverse transcribed with random hexamers. It was immunoSEQ multiplex PCR that amplified TCR beta CDR3 across 54 Vbeta and 13 Jbeta. TCRdb used MiXCR to reprocess the immunoSEQ multiplex PCR reads, holding one entry per CDR3 protein. The top ten hold 0.065% of the sample, which has roughly 330,000 distinct CDR3 sequences, under 95% seen once. In the case of this clonotype: No antigen is known for it.

Per the germline V gene, CDR1 is LNHDA and CDR2 is SQIVND (reference sequence). The CDR3 extends over 13 amino acids. With 10 bases removed from V and 2 bases from J, the gap between germline ends came to 13 bases. The genes are TRBV19 and TRBJ2-3; possibly TRBD1 for D (6 bases). The TCR originated in a human donor with multiple sclerosis. The sequenced sample was CD4+ T cells from PBMCs. The CDR3 region has the DNA TGTGCCATAGAGGACAGAATCACAGATACGCAGTATTTT. This translates into CAIEDRITDTQYF.